What follows are 8 T cell receptor beta chains derived from one specimen sequenced in a study of T cells after posttransplantation cyclophosphamide. Profiling relied on immunoSEQ multiplex PCR, and the TCRdb table lists in-frame clones only, not all of them. The sample is made up of more than 30,000 clones, none counted only once. Sequenced sample: PBMCs. Receptors were obtained from a girl aged 10 to 17 in good health, CMV-negative, and a related stem cell transplant donor.

The chain combines TRBV28 with TRBJ2-3, with TRBD2 identical over 7 bases. Looked up from germline, CDR1 is MDHEN and CDR2 is SYDVKM. V lost 4 bases to trimming and J lost 8 bases; unmatched junction nucleotides: 15. The CDR3 totals 16 residues. CDR3 sequence reads: CASSSPPERDGGTQYF. DNA for the CDR3: TGTGCCAGCAGTTCCCCTCCTGAGCGGGACGGGGGTACGCAGTATTTT.

This clone was seen repeatedly, ten times or more. The CDR3 is CASTGTSGGANTGELFF. CDR3 coding DNA: TGTGCCAGCACCGGGACTAGCGGGGGGGCGAACACCGGGGAGCTGTTTTTT. This chain joins TRBV2 and TRBJ2-2; 16 bases are a match to TRBD2. Germline V gives CDR1 SNHLY, CDR2 FYNNEI. The CDR3 spans 17 residues. Unmatched junction bases numbered 2, after V lost 7 bases and J lost 0 bases.

This clone showed up many times. The chain couples TRBV28 to TRBJ1-2; maybe TRBD1 (6 bases). V was pared by 4 bases and J by 5 bases, with 8 bases between. This CDR3 region has 12 residues. Germline V CDR1 and CDR2: MDHEN, SYDVKM. The CDR3, as DNA: TGTGCCAGCAGTTATGGACAGTATGGCTACACCTTC. Protein: CASSYGQYGYTF.

This clone was detected many times. The V gene is TRBV7-9, the J gene TRBJ2-2; a weak D match, TRBD1 (6 bases). This CDR3 has 14 amino acids. Germline V gives CDR1 SEHNR, CDR2 FQNEAQ (reference sequence). V was trimmed by 6 bases and J by 6 bases, leaving 14 bases between them. The CDR3 loop is CASRGTGSPGELFF. CDR3 nucleotides: TGTGCCAGCAGAGGAACAGGGTCCCCCGGGGAGCTGTTTTTT.

In this sample, this clone turned up many times. The chain couples TRBV30 to TRBJ2-5, with 8 bases identical to TRBD2. V was pared by 2 bases and J by 5 bases, with 13 bases of the junction left unmatched. Germline V gene sequence: CDR1 GTSNPN, CDR2 SVGIG (reference sequence). This CDR3 region has 16 residues. The CDR3 DNA is TGTGCCTGGAGTAAGATAGGACTAGCAGGTGCGGAGACCCAGTACTTC. It is translated as CAWSKIGLAGAETQYF.

This clone was seen ten or more times. This sequence joins TRBV4-3 and TRBJ2-1; TRBD1 agrees at 8 bases. Trimming removed 3 bases from V and 12 bases from J; junction bases left unmatched: 4. The CDR3 has 12 amino acids. Germline CDR1 reads LGHNA; CDR2 reads YSLEER. Here the CDR3 DNA reads TGCGCCAGCAGCCACCCCGGACAGGGGCAGTTCTTC. It specifies CASSHPGQGQFF.

This clone was recorded at least ten times. The V call is TRBV27, the J call TRBJ1-2; weak D call: TRBD1 (6 bases). V gave up 5 bases and J gave up 4 bases, with 20 bases separating them. CDR3 length: 16 amino acids. The V gene's germline CDR1 is MNHEY and CDR2 SMNVEV (reference sequence). CDR3 DNA sequence: TGTGCCAGCAGTGTACGAAAAAAGGACAGAACCTATGGCTACACCTTC. Translation: CASSVRKKDRTYGYTF.

This clone was detected only a few times. The gene calls are TRBV7-2 and TRBJ2-5; 8 nucleotides align to TRBD1. The V gene's germline CDR1 is SGHTA and CDR2 FQGNSA. V dropped 5 bases and J dropped 5; count of bases not matched to a gene: 10. This CDR3 spans 15 amino acids. The CDR3 loop is CASSRTDRGIETQYF. The CDR3 region has the DNA TGTGCCAGCAGCCGTACCGACAGGGGCATCGAGACCCAGTACTTC. Variable domain in full (rest from reference TRBV7-2 and TRBJ2-5): GAGVSQSPSNKVTEKGKDVELRCDPISGHTALYWYRQSLGQGLEFLIYFQGNSAPDKSGLPSDRFSAERTGGSVSTLTIQRTQQEDSAVYLCASSRTDRGIETQYFGPGTRLLVL.